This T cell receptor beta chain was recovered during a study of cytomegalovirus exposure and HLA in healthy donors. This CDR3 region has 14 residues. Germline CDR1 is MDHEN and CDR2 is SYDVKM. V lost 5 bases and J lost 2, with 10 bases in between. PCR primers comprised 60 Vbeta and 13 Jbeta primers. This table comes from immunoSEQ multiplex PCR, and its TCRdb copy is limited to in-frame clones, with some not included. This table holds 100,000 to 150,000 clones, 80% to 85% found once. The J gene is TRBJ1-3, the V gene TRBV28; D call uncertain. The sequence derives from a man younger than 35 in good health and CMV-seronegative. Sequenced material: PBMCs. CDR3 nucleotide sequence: TGTGCCAGCAGTACCTATAGAACTGGAAACACCATATATTTT. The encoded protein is CASSTYRTGNTIYF.